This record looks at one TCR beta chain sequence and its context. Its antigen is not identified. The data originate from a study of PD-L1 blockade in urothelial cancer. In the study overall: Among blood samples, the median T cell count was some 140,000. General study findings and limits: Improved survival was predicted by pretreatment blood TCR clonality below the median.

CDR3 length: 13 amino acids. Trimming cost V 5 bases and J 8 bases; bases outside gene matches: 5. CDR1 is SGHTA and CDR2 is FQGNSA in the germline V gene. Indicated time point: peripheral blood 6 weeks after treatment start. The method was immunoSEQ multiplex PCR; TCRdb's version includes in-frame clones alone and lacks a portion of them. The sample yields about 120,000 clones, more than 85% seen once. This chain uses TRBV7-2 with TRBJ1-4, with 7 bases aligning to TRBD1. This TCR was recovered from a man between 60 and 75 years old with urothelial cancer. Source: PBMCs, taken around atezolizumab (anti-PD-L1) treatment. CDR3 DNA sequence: TGTGCCAGCAGCCTCAACAGGGGAGAAAAACTGTTTTTT. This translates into CASSLNRGEKLFF.